The rows below give T cell receptor beta chains drawn from one sample of a study of T cell responses to AZD1222 COVID-19 vaccine. Only in-frame clones appear in the TCRdb table, and some are missing; sequencing was by immunoSEQ multiplex PCR. The sample lists more than 150,000 clones; 90% were seen once. The source was peripheral blood, collected on day 0 of AZD1222 vaccination. The receptors were sampled from an adult in good health. CDR3s include the opening cysteine and the closing phenylalanine or tryptophan. The D gene is left open where the match is weak. Size is stated for part of the rows, as once, few or many counts, or as a class when the clone is expanded.

CASREGQRGQPQHF	TGTGCCAGCAGGGAGGGACAGAGGGGACAGCCCCAGCATTTT	TRBV28	TRBJ1-5	-	TRBD1
CASSAGLAGATDTQYF	TGTGCCAGCAGCGCAGGACTAGCGGGGGCCACAGATACGCAGTATTTT	TRBV6-4	TRBJ2-3	-	TRBD2
CASSQDRTAVLRAFF	TGCGCCAGCAGCCAAGATAGGACTGCCGTGCTGCGGGCTTTCTTT	TRBV4-1	TRBJ1-1	once	-
CASSLWGNYGYTF	TGTGCCAGCAGCTTATGGGGGAACTATGGCTACACCTTC	TRBV5-4	TRBJ1-2	-	-
CAISEWASSETQYF	TGTGCCATCAGTGAGTGGGCCTCTTCAGAGACCCAGTACTTC	TRBV10-3	TRBJ2-5	-	-
CASSLILAGGRDTQYF	TGCGCCAGCAGCTTGATCCTAGCGGGGGGGCGGGATACGCAGTATTTT	TRBV5-1	TRBJ2-3	-	TRBD2
CASSLRSVSGPDSPLHF	TGTGCCAGCAGCCTCCGCTCGGTGTCGGGGCCAGATTCACCCCTCCACTTT	TRBV7-2	TRBJ1-6	few	-
CASSQQGRTEAFF	TGTGCCAGTAGCCAACAGGGGCGCACTGAAGCTTTCTTT	TRBV19	TRBJ1-1	-	TRBD1
CASLRDRVGHQPQHF	TGTGCCAGTCTTCGGGACAGGGTAGGACATCAGCCCCAGCATTTT	TRBV6-5	TRBJ1-5	-	TRBD1
CASSLEGGVTEAFF	TGTGCCAGCAGTTTGGAGGGGGGGGTCACTGAAGCTTTCTTT	TRBV28	TRBJ1-1	-	-
CASSFSGGEQYF	TGTGCCAGCAGCTTCAGTGGGGGCGAGCAGTACTTC	TRBV5-8	TRBJ2-7	-	-
CASSRGPDNQPQHF	TGTGCCAGCAGCCGGGGGCCAGACAATCAGCCCCAGCATTTT	TRBV11-2	TRBJ1-5	-	-
CASSQPSGTSEAFF	TGTGCCAGCAGTCAACCTTCCGGGACCAGTGAAGCTTTCTTT	TRBV27	TRBJ1-1	-	-
CASRKENSNQPQHF	TGTGCCAGCAGGAAGGAGAATAGCAATCAGCCCCAGCATTTT	TRBV28	TRBJ1-5	-	-
CASSLGTGNTIYF	TGTGCCAGCAGCTTAGGTACTGGAAACACCATATATTTT	TRBV11-3	TRBJ1-3	few	-
CASSTGQGNEKLFF	TGTGCCAGCAGCACGGGACAGGGTAATGAAAAACTGTTTTTT	TRBV7-8	TRBJ1-4	once	TRBD1
CASSAISSVDGYTF	TGTGCCAGCAGTGCAATAAGCAGTGTAGATGGCTACACCTTC	TRBV28	TRBJ1-2	-	-
CASSLGEGGNQPQHF	TGTGCCAGCAGCTTAGGAGAAGGGGGCAATCAGCCCCAGCATTTT	TRBV7-9	TRBJ1-5	-	-
CASSSRSLVLPGNTIYF	TGTGCCAGCAGCTCACGCTCACTCGTCTTGCCTGGAAACACCATATATTTT	TRBV14	TRBJ1-3	-	-
CAWSVQGIQGGNTEAFF	TGTGCCTGGAGTGTACAGGGAATTCAGGGTGGGAACACTGAAGCTTTCTTT	TRBV30	TRBJ1-1	-	-
CASSQGTGSGYTF	TGTGCCAGCAGCCAGGGGACAGGCTCCGGCTACACCTTC	TRBV5-6	TRBJ1-2	-	TRBD1
CASSERTLPYNEQFF	TGTGCCAGCAGTGAACGGACTTTACCCTACAATGAGCAGTTCTTC	TRBV2	TRBJ2-1	once	-
CASSVGIRGLQPQHF	TGTGCCAGTAGTGTGGGGATTAGGGGGCTTCAGCCCCAGCATTTT	TRBV19	TRBJ1-5	-	TRBD1
CASSPRDEQYF	TGCGCCAGCAGCCCTCGTGACGAGCAGTACTTC	TRBV5-1	TRBJ2-7	-	-
CASSPGDTDTQYF	TGTGCCAGCAGCCCAGGGGACACAGATACGCAGTATTTT	TRBV11-3	TRBJ2-3	once	-
CASSPDERVNTEAFF	TGTGCCAGCTCCCCGGACGAGCGGGTGAACACTGAAGCTTTCTTT	TRBV18	TRBJ1-1	-	-
CASSVDQGRGNTIYF	TGTGCCAGCAGCGTAGATCAGGGCAGGGGAAACACCATATATTTT	TRBV9	TRBJ1-3	-	-
CASREGQGATNYGYTF	TGCGCCAGCAGGGAGGGACAGGGGGCGACTAACTATGGCTACACCTTC	TRBV10-1	TRBJ1-2	-	TRBD1
CASSQDTGLAAYNEQFF	TGCGCCAGCAGCCAAGACACGGGACTAGCGGCTTACAATGAGCAGTTCTTC	TRBV4-1	TRBJ2-1	once	TRBD2
CASSQTLGSTANYGYTF	TGCGCCAGCAGCCAGACCCTGGGTAGCACAGCTAACTATGGCTACACCTTC	TRBV4-1	TRBJ1-2	-	-
CASTKGDKLFF	TGCGCCAGCACCAAGGGGGATAAACTGTTTTTT	TRBV5-1	TRBJ1-4	-	-
CASSSGHSVYGYTF	TGTGCCAGCAGTTCGGGACACTCGGTCTATGGCTACACCTTC	TRBV6-5	TRBJ1-2	-	-
CASSEGEGYSNQPQHF	TGCGCCAGCAGTGAAGGGGAGGGTTATAGCAATCAGCCCCAGCATTTT	TRBV10-2	TRBJ1-5	-	-
CASSVPFGLAGGLNQETQYF	TGTGCCAGCAGTGTCCCTTTCGGACTAGCGGGGGGGCTGAACCAAGAGACCCAGTACTTC	TRBV6-1	TRBJ2-5	-	TRBD2
CASRSWGLPRGGTEAFF	TGTGCCAGCAGATCTTGGGGTCTTCCCAGGGGGGGCACTGAAGCTTTCTTT	TRBV28	TRBJ1-1	-	TRBD1
CAWRPKNTEAFF	TGTGCCTGGAGGCCGAAAAACACTGAAGCTTTCTTT	TRBV30	TRBJ1-1	-	-
CASSYAGQGVSPLHF	TGTGCCAGCAGTTACGCGGGACAGGGAGTTTCACCCCTCCACTTT	TRBV6-2/TRBV6-3	TRBJ1-6	-	TRBD1
CASSLIGTGGVGELFF	TGTGCCAGCAGCTTAATCGGGACAGGGGGCGTCGGGGAGCTGTTTTTT	TRBV7-3	TRBJ2-2	-	TRBD1
CASSQDVPDVSPLHF	TGCGCCAGCAGCCAAGATGTGCCGGACGTTTCACCCCTCCACTTT	TRBV4-1	TRBJ1-6	-	-
CASSYERGGHEQFF	TGTGCCAGCAGTTACGAGCGGGGGGGCCATGAGCAGTTCTTC	TRBV6-5	TRBJ2-1	-	TRBD2
CASSVGTSGSATLHF	TGTGCCAGCAGCGTCGGTACTTCGGGGTCAGCAACCCTCCACTTT	TRBV9	TRBJ1-6	-	-
CASSLSGGSSYNEQFF	TGTGCCAGCAGCTTAAGCGGGGGGAGCTCCTACAATGAGCAGTTCTTC	TRBV7-3	TRBJ2-1	few	TRBD2
CASGQRGGLVGELFF	TGTGCCAGCGGCCAGCGGGGGGGCCTTGTCGGGGAGCTGTTTTTT	TRBV11-2	TRBJ2-2	-	TRBD2
CASSLEGGDTGELFF	TGCGCCAGCAGCCTGGAGGGGGGCGACACCGGGGAGCTGTTTTTT	TRBV5-1	TRBJ2-2	-	-
CASSLGAGREKLFF	TGCGCCAGCAGCTTGGGGGCAGGGCGTGAAAAACTGTTTTTT	TRBV5-1	TRBJ1-4	-	-
CASSSQGKLSTEAFF	TGTGCCAGCAGTTCACAGGGGAAACTGAGCACTGAAGCTTTCTTT	TRBV6-5	TRBJ1-1	-	TRBD1
CASSLAGTGYTF	TGCGCCAGCAGCTTGGCCGGGACAGGCTACACCTTC	TRBV5-1	TRBJ1-2	-	-
CASGGQVATNEKLFF	TGTGCCAGCGGGGGACAGGTTGCAACTAATGAAAAACTGTTTTTT	TRBV27	TRBJ1-4	-	TRBD1
CASSANLETQYF	TGTGCCAGCAGCGCGAACTTGGAGACCCAGTACTTC	TRBV7-9	TRBJ2-5	-	-
CASSPSGTGSDTQYF	TGCGCCAGCAGTCCCTCGGGGACAGGGTCCGATACGCAGTATTTT	TRBV4-3	TRBJ2-3	-	TRBD1
CASNVQGATEAFF	TGTGCCAGCAATGTGCAGGGGGCCACTGAAGCTTTCTTT	TRBV28	TRBJ1-1	-	TRBD1
CAGSDRENSPLHF	TGTGCCGGGTCGGACAGGGAGAATTCACCCCTCCACTTT	TRBV19	TRBJ1-6	once	TRBD1
CASSVSQGSHEQYF	TGTGCCAGCAGCGTTAGTCAGGGTAGCCACGAGCAGTACTTC	TRBV6-5	TRBJ2-7	-	-
CASSLVGGSDETQYF	TGTGCCAGCAGCTTAGTTGGGGGGTCCGACGAGACCCAGTACTTC	TRBV7-9	TRBJ2-5	many	-
CASSLGWDSGGGGETQYF	TGTGCCAGCAGCTTAGGATGGGATAGCGGGGGAGGGGGGGAGACCCAGTACTTC	TRBV7-2	TRBJ2-5	-	TRBD2
CASSRGGPTYNEQFF	TGTGCCAGCAGCCGCGGGGGGCCCACGTACAATGAGCAGTTCTTC	TRBV27	TRBJ2-1	once	TRBD2
CASSQDKGQASGNTIYF	TGCGCCAGCAGCCAAGATAAAGGACAGGCCTCTGGAAACACCATATATTTT	TRBV4-1	TRBJ1-3	once	TRBD1